Given below is one T cell receptor beta chain in context. What it binds is unknown. The sample is drawn from a study of beta chain features in type 1 diabetes. Study-wide context: Cells sorted and examined across all samples totaled roughly 100,000,000.

General study points: Patients with Type 1 diabetes showed moderately but significantly shorter TCRB CDR3s in all four CD4+ subsets.

TCRB transcripts that were expressed got sequenced, as all of the isolated RNA had been reverse transcribed. Assay: immunoSEQ multiplex PCR; the TCRdb copy retains only in-frame clones and omits some. The sample lists around 250,000 clones, around 14% occurring once. Germline CDR1 reads LNHDA; CDR2 reads SQIVND (reference sequence). The CDR3 contains 14 residues. V lost 4 bases, J lost 5 bases, and 1 base stayed unmatched. The chain uses TRBV19 and TRBJ2-1; 11 bases fit TRBD2. Sequencing was done on a sample of naive CD4+ T cells from blood. This clonotype was obtained from a man aged 25-40 years with type 1 diabetes. The CDR3 spells CASSKTSGDNEQFF. DNA for the CDR3: TGTGCCAGTAGTAAGACTAGCGGGGACAATGAGCAGTTCTTC.